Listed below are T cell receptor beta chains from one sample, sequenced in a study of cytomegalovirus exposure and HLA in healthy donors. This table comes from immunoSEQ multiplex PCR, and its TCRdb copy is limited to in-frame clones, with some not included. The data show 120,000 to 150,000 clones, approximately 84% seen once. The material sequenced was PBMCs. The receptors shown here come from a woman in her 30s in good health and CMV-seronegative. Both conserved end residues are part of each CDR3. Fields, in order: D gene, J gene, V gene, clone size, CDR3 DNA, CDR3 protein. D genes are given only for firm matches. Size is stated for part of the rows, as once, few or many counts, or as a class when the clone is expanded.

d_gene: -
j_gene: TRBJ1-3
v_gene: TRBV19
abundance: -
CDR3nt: TGTGCCAGTAGTATCAGGGAACGAGGAAACACCATATATTTT
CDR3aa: CASSIRERGNTIYF

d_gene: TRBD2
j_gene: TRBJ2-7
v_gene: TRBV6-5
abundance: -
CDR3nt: TGTGCCAGCAGTTTCCCTAGCGGGGCCCACTACGAGCAGTACTTC
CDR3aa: CASSFPSGAHYEQYF

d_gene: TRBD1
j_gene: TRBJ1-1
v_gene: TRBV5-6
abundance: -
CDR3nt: TGTGCCAGCAGCTTGAGGGGGCGGCCTGAAGCTTTCTTT
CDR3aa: CASSLRGRPEAFF

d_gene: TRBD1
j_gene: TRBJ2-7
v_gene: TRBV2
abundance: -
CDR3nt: TGTGCCACAAGAACAGGGGCCTCCTACGAGCAGTACTTC
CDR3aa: CATRTGASYEQYF

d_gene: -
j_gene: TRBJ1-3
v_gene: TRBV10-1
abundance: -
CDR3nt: TGCGCCAGCTCCACCGGTCCGAGTGGCTCTGGAAACACCATATATTTT
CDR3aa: CASSTGPSGSGNTIYF

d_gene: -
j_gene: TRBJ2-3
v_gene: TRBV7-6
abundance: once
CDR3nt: TGTGCCAGCAGGCTTAAGGCGGGTGGCACAGATACGCAGTATTTT
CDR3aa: CASRLKAGGTDTQYF

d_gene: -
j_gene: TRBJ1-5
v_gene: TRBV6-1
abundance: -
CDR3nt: TGTGCCAGCAGTCCCAGACATATTAGCAATCAGCCCCAGCATTTT
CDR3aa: CASSPRHISNQPQHF

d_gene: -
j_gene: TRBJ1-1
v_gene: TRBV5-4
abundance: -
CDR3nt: TGTGCCAGCAGCTTAACAGCGAACACTGAAGCTTTCTTT
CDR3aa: CASSLTANTEAFF

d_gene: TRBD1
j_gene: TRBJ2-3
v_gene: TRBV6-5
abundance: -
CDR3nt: TGTGCCAGCAGGCCTGGACAGGGCGCAGATACGCAGTATTTT
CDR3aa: CASRPGQGADTQYF

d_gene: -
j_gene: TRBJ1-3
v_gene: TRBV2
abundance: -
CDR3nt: TGTGCCAGCATTAAAATCTGGGACATCTCCTCTGGAAACACCATATATTTT
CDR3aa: CASIKIWDISSGNTIYF

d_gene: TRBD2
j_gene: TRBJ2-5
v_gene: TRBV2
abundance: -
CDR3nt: TGTGCCAGCAGTAGGGCTAGCGGGGCCGGGGCCCAGTACTTC
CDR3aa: CASSRASGAGAQYF

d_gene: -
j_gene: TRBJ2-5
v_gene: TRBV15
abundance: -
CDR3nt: TGTGCCACCAGCAGAGACAGGGGACCAGAGACCCAGTACTTC
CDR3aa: CATSRDRGPETQYF

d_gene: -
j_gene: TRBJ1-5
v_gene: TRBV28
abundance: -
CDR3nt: TGTGCCAGCAACACAGGGTCTCAGCCCCAGCATTTT
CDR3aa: CASNTGSQPQHF

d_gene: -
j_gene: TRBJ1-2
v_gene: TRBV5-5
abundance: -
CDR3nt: TGTGCCAGCAGCTTGGTTCCAGGGAACTATGGCTACACCTTC
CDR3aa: CASSLVPGNYGYTF

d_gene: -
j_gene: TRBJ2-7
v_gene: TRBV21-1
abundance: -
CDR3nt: TGTGCCAGCAGCCCCTACCTAATAACCCAACCTAGCGGGGGGGCGGACGAGCAGTACTTC
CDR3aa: CASSPYLITQPSGGADEQYF

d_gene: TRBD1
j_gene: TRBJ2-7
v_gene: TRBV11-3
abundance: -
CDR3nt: TGTGCCAGCAGCTTCGGACAGGGAGACCTCTACGAGCAGTACTTC
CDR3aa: CASSFGQGDLYEQYF

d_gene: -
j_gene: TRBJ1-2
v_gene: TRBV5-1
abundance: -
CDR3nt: TGCGCCAGCAGCTTGGCAGGGGCCACGGGCACCTTC
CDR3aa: CASSLAGATGTF